The 17 T cell receptor beta chains listed next were all sequenced from one sample in a study of blood T cell repertoires in COVID-19. The repertoire was sequenced with immunoSEQ multiplex PCR; TCRdb's copy has only in-frame clones and lacks some. The data contain about 200,000 clones, approximately 92% of them seen just once; the ten biggest clones take up 0.45% to 0.65%. The sequenced sample was peripheral blood. The receptors shown here come from a man aged 45 to 65 with acute or convalescent COVID-19.

The chain combines TRBV13 with TRBJ1-1; no clear D. The V and J ends lost 3 bases and 1 base respectively, with 6 bases between them. CDR3 length: 13 residues. Per the germline V gene, CDR1 is PRHDT and CDR2 is FYEKMQ (reference sequence). The CDR3 reads CASSFNRNTEAFF. The CDR3 nucleotides are TGTGCCAGCAGCTTCAACAGGAACACTGAAGCTTTCTTT.

The chain is built from TRBV30 and TRBJ1-5, with 12 nucleotides matching TRBD1. With 4 bases clipped from V and 7 bases from J, the junction kept 5 bases outside the gene matches. Germline loops: CDR1 GTSNPN, CDR2 SVGIG (reference sequence). The CDR3 has 14 residues. CDR3 loop: CAWNPGQGAQPQHF. The CDR3 region has the DNA TGTGCCTGGAACCCGGGACAGGGGGCCCAGCCCCAGCATTTT.

The V gene is TRBV5-1, the J gene TRBJ1-1; 9 bases line up with TRBD1. The V gene's germline CDR1 is SGHRS and CDR2 YFSETQ. J was trimmed by 0 bases and V by 4 bases; bases with no gene match: 4. The CDR3 consists of 15 residues. This CDR3 is CASSTRQGVNTEAFF. CDR3 DNA: TGCGCCAGCAGCACCCGACAGGGGGTGAACACTGAAGCTTTCTTT.

This chain links TRBV29-1 with TRBJ2-5, with D maybe TRBD2 (6 bases). The CDR3 runs to 12 residues. Germline V gene sequence: CDR1 SQVTM, CDR2 ANQGSEA. V was pared by 3 bases and J by 5 bases, with 10 bases between. CDR3 sequence reads: CSVEEGMETQYF. CDR3 in DNA: TGCAGCGTTGAGGAGGGGATGGAGACCCAGTACTTC.

CDR3 region: CASSPHPEVGTQYF. CDR3 DNA: TGTGCCAGCAGCCCCCACCCCGAGGTTGGTACGCAGTATTTT. The genes are TRBV9 and TRBJ2-3; D ambiguous. CDR1 and CDR2 (germline): SGDLS, YYNGEE. CDR3 length equals 14 residues. V was cut by 4 bases and J by 8 bases, with 17 bases left in between. The whole variable domain, filled in from reference TRBV9 and TRBJ2-3, reads DSGVTQTPKHLITATGQRVTLRCSPRSGDLSVYWYQQSLDQGLQFLIQYYNGEERAKGNILERFSAQQFPDLHSELNLSSLELGDSALYFCASSPHPEVGTQYFGPGTRLTVL.

The chain recombines TRBV5-6 with TRBJ1-3; D gene uncertain. V lost 0 bases to trimming and J lost 4 bases, with 11 bases between them. The germline V gene encodes CDR1 SGHDT and CDR2 YYEEEE. This CDR3 region has 15 residues. The CDR3, as DNA: TGTGCCAGCAGCTTGGCCCCGGGTCCAGGAAACACCATATATTTT. Translating it yields CASSLAPGPGNTIYF.

This clone was recorded once. The rearrangement uses TRBV5-5 and TRBJ2-1; possibly TRBD2 for D (7 bases). The CDR3 is made up of 15 amino acids. Trimming removed 3 bases from V and 5 bases from J, with 15 bases in between. CDR1 SGHKS and CDR2 YYEKEE come from the germline V gene (reference sequence). CDR3: CASSWGRGANNEQFF. CDR3 nucleotide sequence: TGTGCCAGCAGCTGGGGACGGGGGGCGAACAATGAGCAGTTCTTC.

The genes are TRBV9 and TRBJ2-3; 10 bases are shared with TRBD2. Germline CDR1 SGDLS, CDR2 YYNGEE. The trim removed 3 bases at V and 8 bases at J, leaving 9 bases unmatched. The CDR3 is 15 amino acids. CDR3 protein: CASSASGGVAGTQYF. CDR3 coding DNA: TGTGCCAGCAGCGCAAGCGGGGGGGTCGCAGGTACGCAGTATTTT.

The CDR3 DNA reads TGTGCCAGCAGCTTAGGCCCTCCTGGACTAGGGGCATACGAGCAGTACTTC. Translating it yields CASSLGPPGLGAYEQYF. This rearrangement joins TRBV7-3 to TRBJ2-7, with TRBD2 matching over 7 bases. V was pared by 2 bases and J by 4 bases, with 14 bases of the junction left unmatched. The CDR3 contains 17 residues. Germline V gene data show CDR1 as SGHTA and CDR2 as FQGTGA.

V usage is TRBV10-1 and J usage is TRBJ2-7; D perhaps matches TRBD1 (6 bases). Trimming removed 2 bases from V and 7 bases from J, with 21 bases in between. The CDR3 length is 16 residues. The germline CDR1 and CDR2 sequences are WNHNN and SYGVQD (reference sequence). CDR3 amino acids: CASSEASRGNRREQYF. Here the CDR3 DNA reads TGCGCCAGCAGTGAGGCTTCGAGGGGGAATCGGCGGGAGCAGTACTTC.

The rearrangement uses TRBV4-1 and TRBJ2-1, with TRBD2 matching 7 bases. Losses at the gene ends were 6 bases for V and 6 bases for J; bases not matched to a gene: 8. Germline V gene sequence: CDR1 MGHRA, CDR2 YSYEKL. The CDR3 runs to 14 residues. CDR3 coding DNA: TGCGCCAGCAGATCCGGGACTACGATCAATGAGCAGTTCTTC. It specifies CASRSGTTINEQFF.

J is TRBJ1-1 and V is TRBV5-1; D perhaps matches TRBD1 (6 bases). This CDR3 spans 14 amino acids. Trimming stripped 3 bases from V and 3 bases from J, with 12 bases between. The germline V gene has CDR1 SGHRS and CDR2 YFSETQ. In nucleotides, the CDR3 is TGCGCCAGCAGCTCACAGGGTTTCGACACTGAAGCTTTCTTT. Translated, it gives CASSSQGFDTEAFF.

V and J are TRBV5-4 and TRBJ1-2; D is unclear. The CDR3 has 15 amino acids. V lost 4 bases to trimming and J lost 7 bases, with 20 bases between them. CDR1 and CDR2 from the germline V gene are SGHNT and YYREEE (reference sequence). CDR3 region: CASSTQEGFGFGYTF. In DNA form, the CDR3 reads TGTGCCAGCAGCACCCAGGAGGGCTTCGGTTTTGGCTACACCTTC.

This clone was found a few times. This rearrangement joins TRBV5-1 to TRBJ2-6; weak D call: TRBD1 (6 bases). The CDR3 is made up of 17 amino acids. V lost 6 bases to trimming and J lost 0 bases, with 16 bases between them. CDR1 and CDR2 from the germline V gene are SGHRS and YFSETQ. The DNA of the CDR3 is TGCGCCAGCACCTCGGGACACAGTAGCTCTGGGGCCAACGTCCTGACTTTC. Translating it yields CASTSGHSSSGANVLTF. Together with reference TRBV5-1 and TRBJ2-6, the CDR3 gives the full variable domain: KAGVTQTPRYLIKTRGQQVTLSCSPISGHRSVSWYQQTPGQGLQFLFEYFSETQRNKGNFPGRFSGRQFSNSRSEMNVSTLELGDSALYLCASTSGHSSSGANVLTFGAGSRLTVL.

CDR3 DNA: TGTGCCAGCAGCCAAGCTCCAGCGGGGAGCTCCTACAATGAGCAGTTCTTC. Translation gives CASSQAPAGSSYNEQFF. The chain joins TRBV3-1 (or the pseudogene TRBV3-2) to TRBJ2-1; 7 nucleotides agree with TRBD2. Germline V lookup: CDR1 LGHDT, CDR2 YNNKEL (reference sequence). The CDR3 spans 17 residues. V trimming: 1 base; J trimming: 0 bases; junction bases outside the gene matches: 6.

The V gene is TRBV19, the J gene TRBJ2-1; 7 bases match TRBD2. The CDR3 has 13 amino acids. The germline CDR1 and CDR2 sequences are LNHDA and SQIVND (reference sequence). The J segment lost 7 bases and the V segment lost 7 bases, leaving 7 bases of the junction unmatched. The CDR3 coding sequence is TGTGCCAGTAAGGCGGGAGACACGAATGAGCAGTTCTTC. This encodes CASKAGDTNEQFF.

The gene calls are TRBV9 and TRBJ1-5; D gene unclear. Germline V gene sequence: CDR1 SGDLS, CDR2 YYNGEE. The V gene lost 4 bases and the J gene lost 0 bases, with 5 bases spanning the gap. This CDR3 spans 13 amino acids. The CDR3 reads CASSLNSNQPQHF. As DNA, the CDR3 is TGTGCCAGCAGCCTTAATAGCAATCAGCCCCAGCATTTT.